Listed below are T cell receptor beta chains from one sample, sequenced in a study of graft-versus-host responses after intestinal transplantation. Profiled with immunoSEQ multiplex PCR; TCRdb holds only in-frame clones, not every one. The top ten clones hold around 1.1% of a sample with around 90,000 clones, over 80% of them seen once. The antigens these receptors bind are not known. Sequenced here: unstimulated CD8+ T cells sorted from spleen or lymph node cells, sampled before transplant. Receptors were obtained from a human donor who was the organ donor for an intestinal transplant. Both conserved end residues are part of each CDR3. D genes are given only for firm matches. Clone size is shown for a subset of rows, as once, few, many or a class of expanded clone.

>TRBV6-1|TRBD1|.|TRBJ2-3
TGTGCCAGCCGGGACAGGGGTCCAGATACGCAGTATTTT
CASRDRGPDTQYF
>TRBV19|TRBD1|.|TRBJ2-3
TGTGCCACCCAAGCAGGGGGTGGCACAGATACGCAGTATTTT
CATQAGGGTDTQYF
>TRBV30|.|.|TRBJ1-1
TGTGCCTTAGACAGGATGTGGGGCACTGAAGCTTTCTTT
CALDRMWGTEAFF
>TRBV19|TRBD2|.|TRBJ2-3
TGTGCCAGTAGTTTCCGACTAGCGGGGTCTCAAGATACGCAGTATTTT
CASSFRLAGSQDTQYF
>TRBV9|.|.|TRBJ1-5
TGTGCCAGCAGCGGGGGGGGGTCTAGCAATCAGCCCCAGCATTTT
CASSGGGSSNQPQHF
>TRBV27|.|.|TRBJ1-6
TGTGCCAGCAGAGGCCCAGGGGATTCACCCCTCCACTTT
CASRGPGDSPLHF
>TRBV28|TRBD1|.|TRBJ2-7
TGTGCCAGCAGTGACAGGGGATTTAGGGTATACGAGCAGTACTTC
CASSDRGFRVYEQYF
>TRBV5-8|TRBD2|.|TRBJ2-3
TGTGCCAGCAGCTTGGTGGGACTAGCGGGGGCCGGCGGGACAGATACGCAGTATTTT
CASSLVGLAGAGGTDTQYF
>TRBV10-3|.|.|TRBJ2-6
TGTGCCACCTCACTCCCGGGACACAGGTTTGGGGCCAACGTCCTGACTTTC
CATSLPGHRFGANVLTF
>TRBV12-5|.|.|TRBJ1-5
TGTGCTAGTGGCCCCCTTTGGCCCCAGCATTTT
CASGPLWPQHF
>TRBV28|TRBD1|.|TRBJ2-7
TGTGCCATACTGGGGACAGGGGAGTACGAGCAGTACTTC
CAILGTGEYEQYF
>TRBV7-2|.|.|TRBJ1-5
TGTGCCAGCAGCTTCGGGGGAGGACATCAGCCCCAGCATTTT
CASSFGGGHQPQHF
>TRBV7-9|TRBD2|.|TRBJ2-1
TGTGCCAGCAGCTTAGACCTCCGGACTAGCGGGCGTTCCTACAATGAGCAGTTCTTC
CASSLDLRTSGRSYNEQFF
>TRBV9|TRBD1|once|TRBJ2-6
TGTGCCAGCAGCGCATGGGACAGGGTCCCCAAAAAGTATCCTGGGGCCAACGTCCTGACTTTC
CASSAWDRVPKKYPGANVLTF
>TRBV11-2|TRBD2|.|TRBJ2-3
TGTGCCAGCAGAGGAATTAGCGGGAGCCCAATTTTCACAGATACGCAGTATTTT
CASRGISGSPIFTDTQYF
>TRBV6-5|.|.|TRBJ2-3
TGTGCCAGCAGTTACTCGGAGGAGACAGATACGCAGTATTTT
CASSYSEETDTQYF
>TRBV28|TRBD1|.|TRBJ2-7
TGTGCCAGCGCCGACAGGGAGTTCTCCTACGAGCAGTACTTC
CASADREFSYEQYF
>TRBV19|TRBD1|.|TRBJ2-7
TGTGCCAGTAGTACGACAGGGGGTATGGACGAGCAGTACTTC
CASSTTGGMDEQYF
>TRBV4-2|TRBD2|.|TRBJ2-3
TGTGCCAGCAGCCAAGTAACTAGCGGAAATGATACGCAGTATTTT
CASSQVTSGNDTQYF
>TRBV13|TRBD2|.|TRBJ2-1
TGTGCCAGCAGTGTGGCTCTAGCGGGAGCCGGGGAGCAGTTCTTC
CASSVALAGAGEQFF
>TRBV9|.|.|TRBJ2-3
TGTGCCAGCAGCTACGAGCCTGGCACAGATACGCAGTATTTT
CASSYEPGTDTQYF
>TRBV19|TRBD2|.|TRBJ2-2
TGTGCCAGTAGTGACAGGAGGACTAGCGAAGGCGGGGAGCTGTTTTTT
CASSDRRTSEGGELFF
>TRBV4-1|TRBD2|.|TRBJ2-3
TGCGCCAGCAGCCAAGATCAGGCTAGCGGGAGCTTTAGCACAGATACGCAGTATTTT
CASSQDQASGSFSTDTQYF
>TRBV11-3|.|.|TRBJ2-3
TGTGCCAGCAGCGGTACAGATACGCGGTATTTT
CASSGTDTRYF
>TRBV2|TRBD2|.|TRBJ2-1
TGTGCCAGCCTTAGCGGGAGGATTAACAATGAGCAGTTCTTC
CASLSGRINNEQFF
>TRBV9|.|.|TRBJ1-2
TGTGCCAGCAGCGCAGGGCCAGTCTATGGCTACACCTTC
CASSAGPVYGYTF
>TRBV29-1|TRBD2|.|TRBJ2-1
TGCAGCGTTGACTTTAGGACTAGCGGTTCCTACAATGAGCAGTTCTTC
CSVDFRTSGSYNEQFF
>TRBV19|.|.|TRBJ2-5
TGTGCCAGTAGTATAGTGATGGGCCGCCTCCAAGAGACCCAGTACTTC
CASSIVMGRLQETQYF
>TRBV2|TRBD2|.|TRBJ2-4
TGTGCCAGCGGGGGAACCACTAGCGACAACAAAAACATTCAGTACTTC
CASGGTTSDNKNIQYF
>TRBV30|TRBD1|.|TRBJ1-2
TGTGCCTGGAGTATATCAGGGGGAGACTATGGCTACACCTTC
CAWSISGGDYGYTF
>TRBV18|.|.|TRBJ2-7
TGTGCCAGCTCACCACAAGGGAGCGAGCAGTACTTC
CASSPQGSEQYF
>TRBV9|TRBD2|.|TRBJ2-7
TGTGCCAGCAGCGGCGAGCCGGGGGGATCCTACGAGCAGTACTTC
CASSGEPGGSYEQYF
>TRBV5-5|TRBD1|once|TRBJ1-2
TGTGCCAGCAGCTTGTACAGGGGGCAGGACTATGGCTACACCTTC
CASSLYRGQDYGYTF
>TRBV9|.|.|TRBJ1-3
TGTGCCAGCAGCGGAACCGGCTCTGGAAACACCATATATTTT
CASSGTGSGNTIYF
>TRBV2|TRBD1|.|TRBJ1-2
TGTGCCAGCAGCGACGGACAGGGCCCCTATGGCTACACCTTC
CASSDGQGPYGYTF
>TRBV29-1|.|few|TRBJ2-7
TGCAGCGCACTAATTGGGTCGAACGAGCAGTACTTC
CSALIGSNEQYF
>TRBV11-2|TRBD1|.|TRBJ1-1
TGTGCCAGCAGCCTAGCCGGGACAGCCACTGAAGCTTTCTTT
CASSLAGTATEAFF
>TRBV4-1|TRBD1|.|TRBJ2-7
TGCGCCAGCAGCCAAGCCGGACAGGGACCCTACGAGCAGTACTTC
CASSQAGQGPYEQYF